One and the same sample provided the 31 T cell receptor beta chains below, sequenced in a study of persistence of HIV-infected CD4 T cells. No antigen has been assigned to these receptors. Lysates of CMV-infected fibroblasts at 10 ug/mL stimulated these cells. Memory cells lacking CD40L and CD69 with high CD45RO were sorted. Sequencing used immunoSEQ version 4 in survey mode. Some clones are missing from TCRdb's copy, which holds only in-frame ones; the method was immunoSEQ multiplex PCR. The table lists under 60,000 clones, around 72% of them singletons, with 2.5% to 3.5% in the top ten. This specimen was CD4+ T cells sorted from PBMCs after roughly 19-hour stimulation, taken from a patient who received antiretroviral therapy. The receptors were sampled from an adult man with HIV who was CMV-seropositive.

The chain combines TRBV30 with TRBJ1-1; no clear D gene. This CDR3 is built from 12 residues. Germline loops: CDR1 GTSNPN, CDR2 SVGIG (reference sequence). Trimming shortened V by 3 bases and J by 4 bases, and 9 bases separated the two germline ends. The CDR3 sequence: CAWSPRATEAFF. The DNA of the CDR3 is TGTGCCTGGAGCCCCCGCGCCACTGAAGCTTTCTTT.

This clone was counted a single time. The gene calls are TRBV15 and TRBJ2-1; 9 bases match TRBD2. V shed 0 bases, J shed 9 bases, and the junction held 6 bases outside the gene matches. The CDR3 length is 15 residues. Germline V gives CDR1 LNHNV, CDR2 YYDKDF (reference sequence). The CDR3 is CATSREAGGFAEQFF. DNA for the CDR3: TGTGCCACCAGCAGAGAAGCGGGAGGCTTTGCTGAGCAGTTCTTC.

J is TRBJ2-5 and V is TRBV5-6; 9 bases match TRBD2. The V gene end was trimmed by 1 base and the J gene end by 5 bases; junction bases not matched to a gene: 9. CDR1 and CDR2 from the germline V gene are SGHDT and YYEEEE. The CDR3 runs 16 residues. CDR3 sequence: CASSLRRGGALETQYF. The CDR3 coding sequence is TGTGCCAGCAGCTTGCGTCGCGGGGGGGCATTGGAGACCCAGTACTTC.

The chain has TRBV30 and TRBJ2-7; D is ambiguous. CDR1 and CDR2 (germline): GTSNPN, SVGIG (reference sequence). V was cut by 0 bases and J by 0 bases, with 3 bases left in between. This CDR3 spans 12 amino acids. CDR3 sequence: CAWSVSSYEQYF. Here the CDR3 DNA reads TGTGCCTGGAGTGTGAGCTCCTACGAGCAGTACTTC.

The rearrangement joins TRBV28 to TRBJ1-2; unclear D gene. The V gene lost 6 bases and the J gene lost 6 bases, with 20 bases spanning the gap. The CDR3 length is 15 residues. Germline V CDR1 and CDR2: MDHEN, SYDVKM. The CDR3 region is CASSPIGPGTHGYTF. CDR3 sequence (DNA): TGTGCCAGCAGCCCCATTGGACCCGGAACCCATGGCTACACCTTC.

The chain links TRBV27 to TRBJ1-4; D remains ambiguous. Trimming removed 4 bases at V and 8 bases at J, with 14 bases between. CDR3 length equals 14 residues. Looked up from germline, CDR1 is MNHEY and CDR2 is SMNVEV (reference sequence). The CDR3 DNA reads as TGTGCCAGCAGTTACTTATCTTCGGGGGAAAAACTGTTTTTT. Translated: CASSYLSSGEKLFF.

In its sample, this clone was seen once. This chain links TRBV12-3 or TRBV12-4 with TRBJ1-5; no clear D gene. With 10 bases removed from V and 4 bases from J, the gap between germline ends came to 14 bases. This CDR3 has 13 amino acids. The CDR3 sequence: CATTSGTNQPQHF. The DNA of the CDR3 is TGTGCCACCACATCAGGAACAAATCAGCCCCAGCATTTT.

This clone was counted a few times. This sequence joins TRBV6-6 and TRBJ2-6; 9 nucleotides agree with TRBD2. Germline V lookup: CDR1 MNHNY, CDR2 SVGAGI (reference sequence). The CDR3 has 18 residues. V shed 5 bases and J 0 bases; nucleotides not matched to a gene: 8. The CDR3, as DNA: TGTGCCAGCAGTCCTAGGGGACTAGCTTTCTCTGGGGCCAACGTCCTGACTTTC. Translation gives CASSPRGLAFSGANVLTF.

The chain employs TRBV29-1 and TRBJ2-6; tentatively, D is TRBD2 (5 bases). CDR1 and CDR2 (germline): SQVTM, ANQGSEA. The CDR3 has 14 amino acids. Trimming shortened V by 7 bases and J by 3 bases, and 13 bases separated the two germline ends. CDR3 sequence: CSAARGDGANVLTF. CDR3 DNA: TGCAGCGCCGCACGGGGAGATGGGGCCAACGTCCTGACTTTC.

The chain combines TRBV18 with TRBJ1-1; no clear D gene. CDR3 length: 15 residues. Trimming cost V 5 bases and J 1 base, with 14 bases left between them. Germline CDR1 is KGHSH and CDR2 is LQKENI. CDR3 sequence: CASSSQTAGNTEAFF. The DNA for the CDR3 is TGTGCCAGCTCATCTCAGACGGCGGGGAACACTGAAGCTTTCTTT. The complete variable domain, with remaining parts taken from reference TRBV18 and TRBJ1-1, reads NAGVMQNPRHLVRRRGQEARLRCSPMKGHSHVYWYRQLPEEGLKFMVYLQKENIIDESGMPKERFSAEFPKEGPSILRIQQVVRGDSAAYFCASSSQTAGNTEAFFGQGTRLTVV.

The chain recombines TRBV15 with TRBJ2-2; D is uncertain. From germline, CDR1 is LNHNV and CDR2 YYDKDF (reference sequence). The CDR3 extends over 15 amino acids. Trimming took off 3 bases at V and 0 bases at J, with 8 bases between the two ends. The CDR3 DNA sequence: TGTGCCACCAGCAGTACGGCAGCGAACACCGGGGAGCTGTTTTTT. This encodes CATSSTAANTGELFF. Looking up the rest from reference TRBV15 and TRBJ2-2 gives the full variable domain: DAMVIQNPRYQVTQFGKPVTLSCSQTLNHNVMYWYQQKSSQAPKLLFHYYDKDFNNEADTPDNFQSRRPNTSFCFLDIRSPGLGDTAMYLCATSSTAANTGELFFGEGSRLTVL.

The chain links TRBV5-6 to TRBJ1-6; a weak D match, TRBD1 (6 bases). Between the trimmed V and J ends, which lost 1 base and 7 bases, there was a span of 15 bases. Germline V gene sequence: CDR1 SGHDT, CDR2 YYEEEE. The CDR3 runs to 16 residues. The CDR3 region has the DNA TGTGCCAGCAGCTTGAGGCAGGGGTCCTCAAATTCACCCCTCCACTTT. It encodes CASSLRQGSSNSPLHF.

This clone was recorded a few times. In DNA form, the CDR3 reads TGTGCCTGGCCACCGGGACTAGCGACGAACATTCAGTACTTC. Protein sequence: CAWPPGLATNIQYF. The rearrangement links TRBV30 to TRBJ2-4; TRBD2 aligns across 10 bases. V shed 5 bases and J 7 bases; nucleotides not matched to a gene: 8. The CDR3 spans 14 residues. Germline V lookup: CDR1 GTSNPN, CDR2 SVGIG (reference sequence).

V is TRBV18 and J is TRBJ1-6, with 8 bases lining up with TRBD1. The junction had 17 bases not matched to a gene; V was cut back by 3 bases and J by 4 bases. The CDR3 loop spans 20 amino acids. The germline CDR1 and CDR2 sequences are KGHSH and LQKENI. The CDR3 is CASSPGHSLQGGDYNSPLHF. The CDR3 bases are TGTGCCAGCTCACCGGGCCATTCACTACAGGGGGGGGATTATAATTCACCCCTCCACTTT. Using reference TRBV18 and TRBJ1-6 for the parts outside the CDR3, the full variable domain is NAGVMQNPRHLVRRRGQEARLRCSPMKGHSHVYWYRQLPEEGLKFMVYLQKENIIDESGMPKERFSAEFPKEGPSILRIQQVVRGDSAAYFCASSPGHSLQGGDYNSPLHFGNGTRLTVT.

The table lists this clone with a few counts. The chain has TRBV18 and TRBJ1-3, with 8 bases fitting TRBD1. The V gene's germline CDR1 is KGHSH and CDR2 LQKENI. V shed 6 bases, J shed 9 bases, and the junction held 16 bases outside the gene matches. The CDR3 sequence is 16 residues long. The chain's CDR3 is CASSLQAGQVAGTIYF. Here the CDR3 DNA reads TGTGCCAGCTCCCTCCAGGCGGGACAGGTCGCTGGCACCATATATTTT.

This clone was observed a few times. V and J are TRBV19 and TRBJ2-5, with unresolved D. Germline loops: CDR1 LNHDA, CDR2 SQIVND (reference sequence). CDR3 length: 14 residues. Deletions cut 4 bases from V and 4 bases from J, with 13 bases between. The CDR3: CASSNGRVGETQYF. DNA for the CDR3: TGTGCCAGTAGTAATGGTCGTGTAGGAGAGACCCAGTACTTC.

The chain carries TRBV5-6 and TRBJ2-5; a possible D gene is TRBD2 (7 bases). CDR3 length equals 14 residues. V lost 5 bases to trimming and J lost 3 bases, with 14 bases between them. CDR1 and CDR2 (germline): SGHDT, YYEEEE. CDR3 DNA sequence: TGTGCCAGCAGATATCGAGGGGGGGAAGAGACCCAGTACTTC. Encoded protein: CASRYRGGEETQYF.

This clone was detected only once. The genes are TRBV7-9 and TRBJ1-1, with D maybe TRBD1 (6 bases). This CDR3 region has 13 residues. Germline assignment: CDR1 SEHNR and CDR2 FQNEAQ (reference sequence). Deletions cut 3 bases from V and 8 bases from J, with 13 bases between. In DNA, the CDR3 is TGTGCCAGCAGCTTCCGGACAGCACAAGAAGCTTTCTTT. This translates into CASSFRTAQEAFF.

This chain links TRBV7-2 with TRBJ2-1; the D gene could be TRBD1 or TRBD2 (7 bases each). Per germline, CDR1 SGHTA and CDR2 FQGNSA. The CDR3 totals 18 residues. V was shortened by 6 bases and J by 1 base, with 22 bases between the two germline ends. The CDR3 here is CASSFSPGGAGSYNEQFF. The CDR3 DNA is TGTGCCAGCAGTTTCTCCCCAGGGGGAGCGGGGTCCTACAATGAGCAGTTCTTC. Supplemented by reference TRBV7-2 and TRBJ2-1, the full variable domain reads GAGVSQSPSNKVTEKGKDVELRCDPISGHTALYWYRQSLGQGLEFLIYFQGNSAPDKSGLPSDRFSAERTGGSVSTLTIQRTQQEDSAVYLCASSFSPGGAGSYNEQFFGPGTRLTVL.

This chain joins TRBV5-4 and TRBJ2-1; TRBD1 matches at 7 bases. Trimming cost V 0 bases and J 0 bases; bases outside gene matches: 3. Looked up from germline, CDR1 is SGHNT and CDR2 is YYREEE (reference sequence). This CDR3 is 16 amino acids long. The CDR3 loop reads CASSLGGGLSYNEQFF. The CDR3 region has the DNA TGTGCCAGCAGCTTGGGAGGGGGCCTCTCCTACAATGAGCAGTTCTTC.

This rearrangement joins TRBV14 to TRBJ2-7; no reliable D call. V dropped 0 bases and J dropped 6 bases, with 15 bases sitting between them. CDR3 length equals 15 residues. Germline CDR1 reads SGHDN; CDR2 reads FVKESK. DNA for the CDR3: TGTGCCAGCAGCCAAGATCTAGGTTCGGGTGTCGAGCAGTACTTC. Protein sequence: CASSQDLGSGVEQYF.

In its sample, this clone was seen many times. One end of the junction is discordant with germline, which a read error may explain. This rearrangement joins TRBV7-7 to TRBJ2-1; 9 bases are shared with TRBD2. Germline CDR1 reads SSHAT; CDR2 reads FNYEAQ (reference sequence). This CDR3 comprises 15 residues. As DNA, the CDR3 is TGTGCTAGCAGCTTCGGACTAGCGAGGTACAATGAGCAGTTCTTC. Translation: CASSFGLARYNEQFF. The whole variable domain, remainder taken from reference TRBV7-7 and TRBJ2-1, is GAGVSQSPRYKVTKRGQDVTLRCDPISSHATLYWYQQALGQGPEFLTYFNYEAQPDKSGLPSDRFSAERPEGSISTLTIQRTEQRDSAMYRCASSFGLARYNEQFFGPGTRLTVL.

This chain joins TRBV24-1 and TRBJ2-6; no clear D. From germline, CDR1 is KGHDR and CDR2 SFDVKD. The CDR3 spans 13 residues. V was clipped by 3 bases and J by 2 bases, with 1 base between them. Written as DNA, the CDR3 is TGTGCCACCAGTGATCCTGGGGCCAACGTCCTGACTTTC. Translated: CATSDPGANVLTF.

CDR3 in amino acids: CASSEGLATLNEQFF. The CDR3 region has the DNA TGCGCCAGCAGTGAGGGACTAGCGACACTCAATGAGCAGTTCTTC. This chain uses TRBV10-1 with TRBJ2-1; 9 bases fit TRBD2. The trim removed 2 bases at V and 6 bases at J, leaving 5 bases unmatched. Germline CDR1 is WNHNN and CDR2 is SYGVQD (reference sequence). The CDR3 covers 15 residues.

This clone was found a few times. The chain uses TRBV20-1 and TRBJ2-3; perhaps TRBD2 as D (5 bases). The CDR3 spans 11 residues. In germline, CDR1 is DFQATT, CDR2 SNEGSKA (reference sequence). V was pared by 6 bases and J by 4 bases, with 8 bases between. The CDR3 coding sequence is TGCAGTGCCGCACTAGCAGATACGCAGTATTTT. Translation gives CSAALADTQYF.

This clone has a single count. The chain uses TRBV6-5 and TRBJ1-1; D is uncertain. V was clipped by 7 bases and J by 1 base, with 10 bases between them. The CDR3 length is 13 residues. Germline V gene lookup returns CDR1 MNHEY and CDR2 SVGAGI. The CDR3 nucleotides are TGTGCCAGCATTTTTTTCGGGAACACTGAAGCTTTCTTT. This sequence encodes CASIFFGNTEAFF.

This chain connects TRBV7-3 to TRBJ2-7, with D tentatively TRBD2 (5 bases). The CDR3 consists of 14 residues. The germline CDR1 and CDR2 sequences are SGHTA and FQGTGA. The V and J ends lost 2 bases and 2 bases respectively, with 10 bases between them. The CDR3 nucleotides are TGTGCCAGCAGCTTATACCACGGGGCCTACGAGCAGTACTTC. Translation: CASSLYHGAYEQYF.

The chain couples TRBV11-2 to TRBJ2-3; 9 positions match TRBD2. The CDR3 has 15 amino acids. Germline CDR1 reads SGHAT; CDR2 reads FQNNGV. Unmatched junction bases numbered 3, after V lost 5 bases and J lost 0 bases. For the CDR3, the DNA is TGTGCCAGCAGCCGACTAGCGGCTAGCACAGATACGCAGTATTTT. This gives the protein CASSRLAASTDTQYF.

This clone was picked up one time. The rearrangement uses TRBV2 and TRBJ2-5; 13 bases are shared with TRBD2. The CDR3 covers 16 residues. Unmatched junction bases numbered 12, after V lost 6 bases and J lost 8 bases. The germline gives CDR1 SNHLY, CDR2 FYNNEI. The CDR3 nucleotides read TGTGCCAGCAGATCCCTCAGGGGGACTAGCGGGGATACCCAGTACTTC. Translating gives CASRSLRGTSGDTQYF.

The chain couples TRBV6-5 to TRBJ2-5, with a possible D match to TRBD2 (5 bases). The CDR3 totals 15 residues. Deletions cut 6 bases from V and 5 bases from J, with 19 bases between. The germline V gene has CDR1 MNHEY and CDR2 SVGAGI. CDR3 region: CASSRGRLRAETQYF. For the CDR3, the DNA is TGTGCCAGCAGCCGCGGCCGGCTGCGGGCGGAGACCCAGTACTTC.

The chain has TRBV29-1 and TRBJ1-1; D call uncertain. Deletions cut 4 bases from V and 0 bases from J, with 9 bases between. Germline loops: CDR1 SQVTM, CDR2 ANQGSEA. CDR3 length equals 13 residues. The chain's CDR3 is CSVVWALNTEAFF. Written as DNA, the CDR3 is TGCAGCGTTGTCTGGGCCCTGAACACTGAAGCTTTCTTT. The full variable domain, completed using reference TRBV29-1 and TRBJ1-1, is SAVISQKPSRDICQRGTSLTIQCQVDSQVTMMFWYRQQPGQSLTLIATANQGSEATYESGFVIDKFPISRPNLTFSTLTVSNMSPEDSSIYLCSVVWALNTEAFFGQGTRLTVV.